The 4 T cell receptor beta chains below all came from one sample that was sequenced in a study of shared clonotypes between healthy human individuals. CD45RO-negative cells were positively selected for CCR7, leaving out terminally differentiated effector memory CD45RA+ cells. Measured with immunoSEQ multiplex PCR; TCRdb has only the in-frame clones, and not every one. The sample has some 2.1 million clones, about 93% seen once. Sequenced: naive CD8+ T cells from PBMCs. Receptor source: a man aged 18 to 35 in good health. Some clones in this sample may be carry-over from other donors' samples.

This clone was detected only a few times. The chain recombines TRBV7-9 with TRBJ2-2; unclear D gene. Germline V gene sequence: CDR1 SEHNR, CDR2 FQNEAQ (reference sequence). The CDR3 has 10 residues. V lost 5 bases to trimming and J lost 10 bases, with 5 bases between them. Written as DNA, the CDR3 is TGTGCCAGCAGCGCAGCGGAGCTGTTTTTT. Protein: CASSAAELFF.

CDR3 residues: CSAFGQGAEAFF. The CDR3 DNA is TGCAGCGCCTTTGGACAGGGGGCTGAAGCTTTCTTT. The chain uses TRBV29-1 and TRBJ1-1, with 10 bases identical to TRBD1. After removal of 7 bases from V and 6 bases from J, the junction contained 5 bases not matched to a gene. Germline V CDR1 and CDR2: SQVTM, ANQGSEA. The CDR3 extends over 12 amino acids.

This rearrangement joins TRBV29-1 to TRBJ2-5, with 8 bases lining up with TRBD2. The J call may be mistaken, given a closer DNA end match to TRBJ2-7. This CDR3 region has 12 residues. Looked up from germline, CDR1 is SQVTM and CDR2 is ANQGSEA. CDR3 amino acids: CSFRGGQYEQYF. As DNA, the CDR3 is TGCAGCTTCCGGGGGGGTCAGTACGAGCAGTACTTC.

The chain is built from TRBV27 and TRBJ1-1; perhaps TRBD1 as D (5 bases). This CDR3 contains 17 residues. The V end was cut by 1 base, the J end by 0 bases, with 15 bases between. The germline V gene encodes CDR1 MNHEY and CDR2 SMNVEV (reference sequence). CDR3 sequence: CASSLYPLQGLNTEAFF. The CDR3 coding sequence is TGTGCCAGCAGTTTATATCCCCTCCAGGGCCTGAACACTGAAGCTTTCTTT.